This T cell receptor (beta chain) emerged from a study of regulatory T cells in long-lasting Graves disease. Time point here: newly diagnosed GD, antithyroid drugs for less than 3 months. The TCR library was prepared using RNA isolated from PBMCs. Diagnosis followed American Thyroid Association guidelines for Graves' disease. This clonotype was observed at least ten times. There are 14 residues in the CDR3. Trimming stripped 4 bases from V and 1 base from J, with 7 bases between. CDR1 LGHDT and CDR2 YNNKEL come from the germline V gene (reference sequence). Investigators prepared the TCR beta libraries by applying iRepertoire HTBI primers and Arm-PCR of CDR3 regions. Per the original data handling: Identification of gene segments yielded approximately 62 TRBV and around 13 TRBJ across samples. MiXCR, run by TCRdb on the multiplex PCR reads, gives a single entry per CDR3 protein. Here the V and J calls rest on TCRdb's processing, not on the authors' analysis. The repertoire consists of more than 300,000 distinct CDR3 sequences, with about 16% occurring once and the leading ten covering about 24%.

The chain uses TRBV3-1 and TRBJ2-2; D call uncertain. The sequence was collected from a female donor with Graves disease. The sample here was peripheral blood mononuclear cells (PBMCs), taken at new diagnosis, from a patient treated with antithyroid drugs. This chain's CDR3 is CASSRRGNTGELFF. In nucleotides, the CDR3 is TGTGCCAGCAGCCGAAGAGGGAACACCGGGGAGCTGTTTTTT.